One and the same sample provided the 32 T cell receptor beta chains below, sequenced in a study of blood T cells in healthy people across ages. Primed by a sample-barcoded 5' primer and a J-beta primer mix, a second PCR proceeded for roughly 6 to 12 cycles. One entry per CDR3 protein, called by TCRdb with MiXCR from the 5' RACE reads. This table has around 1,500,000 distinct CDR3 sequences, 28% appearing once. The sample taken for sequencing was blood. The receptors stem from a woman in her twenties or thirties in good health.

In the case of this clonotype: A much more abundant neighbour one base away suggests this may be a read error. The J gene is TRBJ2-7, the V gene TRBV9; possibly TRBD1 for D (5 bases). The germline gives CDR1 SGDLS, CDR2 YYNGEE. V shed 3 bases and J shed 2 bases, with 15 bases lying between them. The CDR3 covers 15 residues. CDR3 nucleotides: TGTGCCAGCAGCGCCGGTGGGGCAAGGACCTACGAGCAGTACTTC. This translates into CASSAGGARTYEQYF.

This clonotype has a handful of counts. The V call is TRBV19, the J call TRBJ2-7, with 8 positions matching TRBD1. J was trimmed by 2 bases and V by 6 bases; bases with no gene match: 6. Germline CDR1 LNHDA, CDR2 SQIVND (reference sequence). The CDR3 has 14 residues. The CDR3 spells CASRADRGPYEQYF. CDR3 sequence (DNA): TGTGCCAGTAGAGCCGACAGGGGCCCCTACGAGCAGTACTTC.

This clonotype has only a few counts. Here the CDR3 DNA reads TGCAGTGCCACAGGGGCCGGTCGAGGCTACACCTTC. The encoded protein is CSATGAGRGYTF. The rearrangement joins TRBV20-1 to TRBJ1-2; 7 bases fit TRBD1. CDR1 and CDR2 (germline): DFQATT, SNEGSKA (reference sequence). V lost 6 bases and J lost 8; bases outside the gene matches: 9. This CDR3 contains 12 residues.

This clonotype was detected only a few times. The chain carries TRBV5-1 and TRBJ2-6; a possible D gene is TRBD2 (7 bases). CDR3 length: 17 residues. Germline V gives CDR1 SGHRS, CDR2 YFSETQ. V was cut by 1 base and J by 1 base, with 12 bases left in between. The DNA for the CDR3 is TGCGCCAGCAGCTTGATCAGGGGAGGGTCTGGGGCCAACGTCCTGACTTTC. Its protein product is CASSLIRGGSGANVLTF.

The chain uses TRBV12-3 or TRBV12-4 and TRBJ1-2; TRBD1 matches at 7 bases. Losses at the gene ends were 1 base for V and 4 bases for J; bases not matched to a gene: 9. The CDR3 spans 16 residues. In DNA form, the CDR3 reads TGTGCCAGCAGTTTAGGAGGGGGCCAACCCATCTATGGCTACACCTTC. Encoded protein: CASSLGGGQPIYGYTF.

This clonotype appeared a few times. The chain employs TRBV18 and TRBJ1-4, with no clear D. Germline lookup yields CDR1 KGHSH and CDR2 LQKENI. This CDR3 is 15 amino acids long. V was cut by 3 bases and J by 5 bases, with 13 bases left in between. CDR3 sequence: CASSPPDGWNEKLFF. The DNA of the CDR3 is TGTGCCAGCTCACCGCCCGACGGCTGGAATGAAAAACTGTTTTTT.

This clonotype showed up just a few times. This may be a read error, as it is one base from a much larger clone. The rearrangement links TRBV29-1 to TRBJ2-4, with TRBD2 matching 9 bases. The CDR3 covers 14 residues. Looked up from germline, CDR1 is SQVTM and CDR2 is ANQGSEA. Here the CDR3 reads CGTSGLNSYNEQYF. The CDR3, as DNA: TGCGGAACTAGCGGGCTTAACTCCTACAATGAGCAGTACTTC.

V is TRBV29-1 and J is TRBJ1-2; maybe TRBD1 (6 bases). The V gene lost 0 bases and the J gene lost 3 bases, with 11 bases spanning the gap. The CDR3 runs to 14 residues. The germline V gene encodes CDR1 SQVTM and CDR2 ANQGSEA. CDR3 bases: TGCAGCGTTGAAGATCTTGAGGGGGACTATGGCTACACCTTC. This encodes CSVEDLEGDYGYTF. Variable domain in full (rest from reference TRBV29-1 and TRBJ1-2): SAVISQKPSRDICQRGTSLTIQCQVDSQVTMMFWYRQQPGQSLTLIATANQGSEATYESGFVIDKFPISRPNLTFSTLTVSNMSPEDSSIYLCSVEDLEGDYGYTFGSGTRLTVV.

Comments on this clonotype: No DNA is shown, since the ends of the CDR3 on it are uncertain; the CDR3 is the one TCRdb lists. The chain carries TRBV14 and TRBJ1-1. From its first to its last residue, the CDR3 has 16 amino acids. The germline CDR1 and CDR2 sequences are SGHDN and FVKESK. CDR3 loop: CASSQEEVGEGTEVFF.

This sequence joins TRBV7-2 and TRBJ1-5, with 9 bases that match TRBD1. From germline, CDR1 is SGHTA and CDR2 FQGNSA. The CDR3 has 14 amino acids. V gave up 4 bases and J gave up 7 bases; unmatched junction bases: 5. DNA for the CDR3: TGTGCCAGCAGCTACACAGGGGGCGCCCAGCCCCAGCATTTT. It codes for CASSYTGGAQPQHF. Supplemented by reference TRBV7-2 and TRBJ1-5, the full variable domain reads GAGVSQSPSNKVTEKGKDVELRCDPISGHTALYWYRQSLGQGLEFLIYFQGNSAPDKSGLPSDRFSAERTGGSVSTLTIQRTQQEDSAVYLCASSYTGGAQPQHFGDGTRLSIL.

V is TRBV12-5 and J is TRBJ2-1; 8 bases align to TRBD2. The CDR3 sequence is 16 residues long. With V trimmed by 5 bases and J by 1 base, 7 bases remained unmatched. Germline V gene data show CDR1 as LGHNT and CDR2 as FRNRAP. In DNA, the CDR3 is TGTGCTAGTGGTCCTAAACTAGCGGAATCCTACAATGAGCAGTTCTTC. It encodes CASGPKLAESYNEQFF. The whole variable domain, remainder taken from reference TRBV12-5 and TRBJ2-1, is DARVTQTPRHKVTEMGQEVTMRCQPILGHNTVFWYRQTMMQGLELLAYFRNRAPLDDSGMPKDRFSAEMPDATLATLKIQPSEPRDSAVYFCASGPKLAESYNEQFFGPGTRLTVL.

The chain links TRBV5-1 to TRBJ1-1; D may be TRBD1 (5 bases). Between the trimmed V and J ends, which lost 5 bases and 1 base, there was a span of 9 bases. The CDR3 spans 13 residues. CDR1 and CDR2 (germline): SGHRS, YFSETQ. The CDR3 loop reads CASRPTANTEAFF. The CDR3 coding sequence is TGCGCCAGCAGACCGACAGCGAACACTGAAGCTTTCTTT. Supplemented by reference TRBV5-1 and TRBJ1-1, the full variable domain reads KAGVTQTPRYLIKTRGQQVTLSCSPISGHRSVSWYQQTPGQGLQFLFEYFSETQRNKGNFPGRFSGRQFSNSRSEMNVSTLELGDSALYLCASRPTANTEAFFGQGTRLTVV.

In this sample, this clonotype turned up a few times. The V call is TRBV18, the J call TRBJ2-1, with 11 nucleotides matching TRBD2. Germline lookup yields CDR1 KGHSH and CDR2 LQKENI. The CDR3 extends over 19 amino acids. The ends lost 5 bases at V and 5 bases at J; junction bases unmatched: 17. CDR3 residues: CASSAQIAGGVSANNEQFF. CDR3 nucleotides: TGTGCCAGCTCAGCCCAAATAGCGGGAGGGGTATCAGCTAACAATGAGCAGTTCTTC.

Of note for this clonotype: A read error is the likely source, as a far larger clone sits one nucleotide away. This chain links TRBV5-1 with TRBJ2-4; D ambiguous. Germline V lookup: CDR1 SGHRS, CDR2 YFSETQ. V was pared by 0 bases and J by 13 bases, with 14 bases between. CDR3 size: 13 residues. CDR3 in DNA: TGCGCCAGCAGCTTGGCCGCGGAATACGGGCAGTACTTC. Translated: CASSLAAEYGQYF.

The chain combines TRBV27 with TRBJ2-5, with D tentatively TRBD1 or TRBD2 (6 bases each). The length of the CDR3 is 16 residues. The germline CDR1 and CDR2 sequences are MNHEY and SMNVEV (reference sequence). Deletions cut 3 bases from V and 1 base from J, with 15 bases between. CDR3 loop: CASSLGGGGGQETQYF. CDR3 bases: TGTGCCAGCAGTTTGGGGGGAGGAGGGGGCCAAGAGACCCAGTACTTC.

This clonotype was observed many times. The J gene is TRBJ2-1, the V gene TRBV6-5, with D unresolved. CDR3 length equals 16 residues. V was cut by 6 bases and J by 3 bases, with 18 bases left in between. CDR1 MNHEY and CDR2 SVGAGI come from the germline V gene. CDR3 DNA: TGTGCCAGCAGCCAAAACAAAGGGAAGGGCTACAATGAGCAGTTCTTC. Protein product: CASSQNKGKGYNEQFF.

This clonotype has only a few counts. This rearrangement joins TRBV9 to TRBJ2-7, with D perhaps given as TRBD1 or TRBD2 (5 bases each). The V end lost 3 bases, the J end lost 2 bases, and 15 bases lay between the germline ends. This CDR3 has 15 residues. CDR1 is SGDLS and CDR2 is YYNGEE in the germline V gene. CDR3 sequence reads: CASSAGTDEAYEQYF. CDR3 DNA: TGTGCCAGCAGCGCTGGGACGGACGAGGCCTACGAGCAGTACTTC.

This clonotype came up a few times. V gene TRBV4-3 combines with J gene TRBJ2-7; 9 bases are shared with TRBD1. Germline V gene sequence: CDR1 LGHNA, CDR2 YSLEER. With V trimmed by 2 bases and J by 4 bases, 15 bases remained unmatched. This CDR3 contains 18 residues. The CDR3, as DNA: TGCGCCAGCAGCCAACAAGCCGGACAGGGGATGTCTGCTTACGAGCAGTACTTC. It translates to CASSQQAGQGMSAYEQYF.

Details on this clonotype: One end of the junction varies from germline; a read error may be responsible. The rearrangement joins TRBV19 to TRBJ1-1, with D hard to call. The CDR3 runs to 14 residues. Germline loops: CDR1 LNHDA, CDR2 SQIVND (reference sequence). CDR3 in DNA: TGTGCCGGTAGTATAGGAGGCAGGCCGACCGGAGCTTTCTTT. This sequence encodes CAGSIGGRPTGAFF.

Remarks on this clonotype: This sequence may be a read error, since a much larger clone differs from it by one base. The chain joins TRBV12-3 or TRBV12-4 to TRBJ2-4, with 7 bases fitting TRBD2. Trimming removed 2 bases from V and 13 bases from J; junction bases left unmatched: 17. CDR3 length: 16 residues. The CDR3 DNA reads as TGTGCCAGCAGTTTAAGGGGCGGGGGTACCTTTAGTGAGCAGTACTTC. Its protein is CASSLRGGGTFSEQYF.

This clonotype was recorded only once. A much larger clone differs from this one at a single base, so this may be a read error. The rearrangement links TRBV29-1 to TRBJ1-2; D unresolved. V was trimmed by 5 bases and J by 2 bases, leaving 12 bases between them. Germline CDR1 and CDR2: SQVTM and ANQGSEA. CDR3 length: 13 amino acids. The CDR3 spells CSVRWAGNYGYTF. Written as DNA, the CDR3 is TGCAGCGTTCGGTGGGCGGGAAACTATGGCTACACCTTC.

This clonotype was found many times. CDR3 DNA sequence: TGCAGTGCTTTATGGCGGAACAATGAGCAGTTCTTC. This gives the protein CSALWRNNEQFF. The chain links TRBV20-1 to TRBJ2-1; unclear D gene. CDR3 length equals 12 residues. Deletions cut 5 bases from V and 5 bases from J, with 10 bases between. Per germline, CDR1 DFQATT and CDR2 SNEGSKA (reference sequence).

The rearrangement links TRBV9 to TRBJ2-2; D ambiguous. This CDR3 is built from 15 residues. V was trimmed by 2 bases and J by 1 base, leaving 9 bases between them. Germline V gene lookup returns CDR1 SGDLS and CDR2 YYNGEE. This CDR3 reads CASSVLTQNTGELFF. CDR3 sequence (DNA): TGTGCCAGCAGCGTTCTGACTCAGAACACCGGGGAGCTGTTTTTT.

Notes on this clonotype: One base away lies a much larger clone, so this may be a sequencing read error. The gene calls are TRBV6-5 and TRBJ1-6; 8 bases are a match to TRBD1. Germline CDR1 reads MNHEY; CDR2 reads SVGAGI. This CDR3 has 14 amino acids. The CDR3 DNA reads TGTGCCGGCAGTACCCGACAGGGGAATTCACCCCTCCACTTT. Translating gives CAGSTRQGNSPLHF.

The chain is built from TRBV29-1 and TRBJ2-1; D may match TRBD1 or TRBD2 (5 bases each). V was clipped by 7 bases and J by 2 bases, with 15 bases between them. This CDR3 contains 14 residues. Germline loops: CDR1 SQVTM, CDR2 ANQGSEA. Here the CDR3 reads CSAARDQPYNEQFF. CDR3 bases: TGCAGCGCCGCCCGGGACCAACCCTACAATGAGCAGTTCTTC.

This clonotype has only a few counts. The J gene is TRBJ1-2, the V gene TRBV29-1; maybe TRBD1 (6 bases). V gave up 6 bases and J gave up 4 bases, with 15 bases separating them. Germline V lookup: CDR1 SQVTM, CDR2 ANQGSEA. The CDR3 covers 13 residues. CDR3 sequence: CSVYRVSGYGYTF. The CDR3 nucleotides are TGCAGCGTATACAGGGTGTCGGGCTATGGCTACACCTTC.

This clonotype was detected only a few times. This sequence joins TRBV7-2 and TRBJ2-3; the match to TRBD1 covers 8 bases. This CDR3 spans 16 amino acids. V trimming: 5 bases; J trimming: 5 bases; junction bases outside the gene matches: 12. CDR1 SGHTA and CDR2 FQGNSA come from the germline V gene. Here the CDR3 DNA reads TGTGCCAGCAGCCCTCTCGGCAGGGGGCTTGGAGATACGCAGTATTTT. Its translation is CASSPLGRGLGDTQYF.

This clonotype showed up just once. A single base separates this from a much larger clone, so it may be a read error. The V and J genes are TRBV4-2 and TRBJ1-2; 7 bases align to TRBD1. CDR3 length: 15 amino acids. The germline gives CDR1 LGHNA, CDR2 YNFKEQ. CDR3 region: CASSQGGQLLYGFTF. In DNA form, the CDR3 reads TGTGCCAGCAGCCAAGGGGGACAGTTACTCTATGGCTTCACCTTC.

V gene TRBV3-1 combines with J gene TRBJ1-1; TRBD1 is a possible D gene (5 bases). The CDR3 contains 14 residues. Germline CDR1 reads LGHDT; CDR2 reads YNNKEL (reference sequence). Trimming removed 1 base at V and 3 bases at J, with 9 bases between. The CDR3 DNA sequence: TGTGCCAGCAGCCAAGGCCTGGGGGACACTGAAGCTTTCTTT. Translating gives CASSQGLGDTEAFF.

To note about this clonotype: A read error may produce the germline difference seen at one junction end. J is TRBJ2-1 and V is TRBV5-6; D remains unclear. The CDR3 is 15 residues long. Germline CDR1 SGHDT, CDR2 YYEEEE. This CDR3 is CARSLQIGARNEQFF. CDR3 DNA: TGTGCCCGCAGCTTGCAGATAGGTGCCAGGAATGAGCAGTTCTTC.

This chain links TRBV2 with TRBJ2-7; weak D call: TRBD1 (6 bases). Between the trimmed V and J ends, which lost 6 bases and 0 bases, there was a span of 15 bases. Per the germline V gene, CDR1 is SNHLY and CDR2 is FYNNEI. The CDR3 loop spans 15 amino acids. The CDR3 sequence: CASRGGTGISYEQYF. Written as DNA, the CDR3 is TGTGCCAGCAGAGGCGGAACAGGGATCTCCTACGAGCAGTACTTC.

On this clonotype itself: A read error may be the cause here, since a much bigger clone is one base away. V gene TRBV18 combines with J gene TRBJ2-5; D not resolved. Trimming shortened V by 0 bases and J by 5 bases, and 10 bases separated the two germline ends. Germline V gene sequence: CDR1 KGHSH, CDR2 LQKENI. The CDR3 loop spans 14 amino acids. CDR3 protein: CASSPPAPPETQYF. The CDR3 DNA follows: TGTGCCAGCTCACCACCAGCTCCGCCGGAGACCCAGTACTTC. Variable domain in full (rest from reference TRBV18 and TRBJ2-5): NAGVMQNPRHLVRRRGQEARLRCSPMKGHSHVYWYRQLPEEGLKFMVYLQKENIIDESGMPKERFSAEFPKEGPSILRIQQVVRGDSAAYFCASSPPAPPETQYFGPGTRLLVL.